The source of this TCR beta chain is a study of shared T cell receptors in the human thymus. The CDR3 is 16 amino acids. V lost 4 bases and J lost 2, with 18 bases in between. Germline assignment: CDR1 SGHTA and CDR2 FQGNSA. Libraries were prepared by immunoSEQ multiplex PCR; TCRdb keeps only in-frame clonotypes and omits some of them. The profile shows about 380,000 clones, over 90% of them singletons. This TCR was sampled from a human donor. The sample taken for sequencing was thymocytes. This chain uses TRBV7-2 with TRBJ2-7; D possibly corresponds to TRBD1 (5 bases). The CDR3 region has the DNA TGTGCCAGCAGCTCCTCTTTGGGGCGGAGTCCCTACGAGCAGTACTTC. Residues: CASSSSLGRSPYEQYF.